This section outlines one TCR beta chain sequence together with its context. The antigen is unknown. This sample is drawn from a study of neoadjuvant nivolumab and ipilimumab in lung cancer. Notes on the study in general: From pretherapy to surgery, tumor richness and clonality rose with dual therapy. Resected-tumor TCR richness correlated positively with pretherapy blood richness. Compared with tumor-adjacent uninvolved lung, resected tumors showed greater richness and clonality.

Trimming removed 8 bases from V and 4 bases from J; junction bases left unmatched: 6. Germline values: CDR1 SGHAT, CDR2 FQNNGV. The CDR3 covers 13 residues. The table came from immunoSEQ multiplex PCR; TCRdb's copy has only in-frame clones and leaves some out. Counted here are some 28,000 clones, 83% occurring once; the ten biggest clones make up 4% to 6%. The chain recombines TRBV11-2 with TRBJ2-7; 9 positions match TRBD2. The sequencing used tumor tissue, collected after neoadjuvant nivolumab, alone or with ipilimumab, at or shortly before surgery. This receptor was obtained from an adult with non-small cell lung cancer. The chain's CDR3 is CASQRAGGYEQYF. CDR3 DNA: TGTGCCAGCCAAAGGGCGGGAGGGTACGAGCAGTACTTC.